These 19 T cell receptor beta chains originate from one sample sequenced in a study of regulatory T cells in long-lasting Graves disease. The authors built TCR beta libraries using iRepertoire HTBI primers and Arm-PCR of CDR3 regions. A single record per CDR3 protein comes from TCRdb applying MiXCR to the multiplex PCR reads. The sample yields about 430,000 distinct CDR3 sequences, under 25% seen once. Indicated time point: persistent/refractory GD, antithyroid drugs over 5 years with positive TRAb. Scientists built the TCR library using RNA that was extracted from PBMCs. The sample here was peripheral blood mononuclear cells (PBMCs), taken when the disease was refractory, from a patient treated with antithyroid drugs. Source of these receptors: a female donor with Graves disease.

This chain joins TRBV27 and TRBJ2-4, with 8 nucleotides matching TRBD2. The CDR3 length is 16 residues. Germline V gives CDR1 MNHEY, CDR2 SMNVEV (reference sequence). V shed 5 bases and J 2 bases; nucleotides not matched to a gene: 8. The chain's CDR3 is CASSPRLASTKNIQYF. CDR3 nucleotide sequence: TGTGCCAGCAGTCCACGACTAGCGTCAACCAAAAACATTCAGTACTTC.

Many counts were recorded for this clonotype. The V call is TRBV6-5, the J call TRBJ2-5; TRBD2 agrees at 7 bases. V dropped 2 bases and J dropped 2; count of bases not matched to a gene: 8. CDR3 length: 16 amino acids. Germline lookup yields CDR1 MNHEY and CDR2 SVGAGI. CDR3 region: CASSYGPLGGQETQYF. In DNA form, the CDR3 reads TGTGCCAGCAGTTACGGGCCCCTGGGGGGGCAAGAGACCCAGTACTTC.

The chain carries TRBV29-1 and TRBJ2-2; D gene ambiguous. V was clipped by 2 bases and J by 1 base, with 2 bases between them. This CDR3 has 12 residues. CDR1 and CDR2 from the germline V gene are SQVTM and ANQGSEA. CDR3: CSVEKNTGELFF. The CDR3 DNA reads TGCAGCGTTGAAAAGAACACCGGGGAGCTGTTTTTT.

Ten or more counts support this clonotype. The V and J genes are TRBV2 and TRBJ1-2; TRBD1 matches 9 bases. The trim removed 6 bases at V and 4 bases at J, leaving 6 bases unmatched. The CDR3 has 14 residues. Germline V lookup: CDR1 SNHLY, CDR2 FYNNEI. CDR3 sequence reads: CASSMTGQGYGYTF. The CDR3 DNA is TGTGCCAGCAGCATGACGGGACAGGGCTATGGCTACACCTTC.

There are many counts of this clonotype. The chain joins TRBV28 to TRBJ1-2, with D hard to call. V was clipped by 6 bases and J by 9 bases, with 20 bases between them. The CDR3 length is 14 residues. Germline lookup yields CDR1 MDHEN and CDR2 SYDVKM. Here the CDR3 DNA reads TGTGCCAGCAGCCATCCCCCCACCGCGAGCAGCTACACCTTC. It specifies CASSHPPTASSYTF.

The chain carries TRBV11-2 and TRBJ2-7, with D possibly matching TRBD1 (5 bases). V lost 4 bases, J lost 6 bases, and 13 bases lay in between. Germline CDR1 is SGHAT and CDR2 is FQNNGV. The CDR3 spans 13 residues. The DNA of the CDR3 is TGTGCCAGCAGCTCACCAGGGCCTAGCGAGCAGTACTTC. Translating gives CASSSPGPSEQYF. The whole variable domain, filled in from reference TRBV11-2 and TRBJ2-7, reads EAGVAQSPRYKIIEKRQSVAFWCNPISGHATLYWYQQILGQGPKLLIQFQNNGVVDDSQLPKDRFSAERLKGVDSTLKIQPAKLEDSAVYLCASSSPGPSEQYFGPGTRLTVT.

This clonotype has just a few counts. The V gene is TRBV7-2, the J gene TRBJ2-1, with D perhaps being TRBD1 or TRBD2 (5 bases each). CDR1 and CDR2 (germline): SGHTA, FQGNSA. CDR3 length equals 15 residues. V was clipped by 4 bases and J by 2 bases, with 12 bases between them. The CDR3 loop reads CASSSRGRAYNEQFF. The CDR3 nucleotides are TGTGCCAGCAGCTCCCGGGGACGCGCCTACAATGAGCAGTTCTTC.

There are a few counts of this clonotype. The chain couples TRBV6-1 to TRBJ2-7; 11 bases line up with TRBD2. CDR1 is MNHNS, CDR2 SASEGT, per germline. The CDR3 runs to 17 residues. J was trimmed by 2 bases and V by 8 bases; bases with no gene match: 14. The CDR3 region is CASLRLAGQGLTYEQYF. CDR3 sequence (DNA): TGTGCCAGCCTGAGACTAGCGGGACAAGGGTTGACCTACGAGCAGTACTTC.

Concerning this clonotype: A much larger clone sits a single nucleotide away, making a read error possible. The chain joins TRBV20-1 to TRBJ2-5, with TRBD2 matching over 15 bases. The germline V gene encodes CDR1 DFQATT and CDR2 SNEGSKA (reference sequence). The length of the CDR3 is 16 residues. The V gene end was trimmed by 4 bases and the J gene end by 1 base; junction bases not matched to a gene: 4. The CDR3 sequence is CSAKGTSGRPQETQYF. CDR3 DNA: TGCAGTGCTAAAGGGACTAGCGGGAGGCCCCAAGAGACCCAGTACTTC.

This clonotype was seen many times. This chain joins TRBV28 and TRBJ2-5; unclear D gene. Germline CDR1 MDHEN, CDR2 SYDVKM. CDR3 length: 11 residues. V gave up 7 bases and J gave up 3 bases, with 6 bases separating them. This CDR3 is CASTREETQYF. As DNA, the CDR3 is TGTGCCAGCACAAGAGAAGAGACCCAGTACTTC.

There are many counts of this clonotype. The chain combines TRBV28 with TRBJ1-2; a possible D gene is TRBD1 (5 bases). Trimming pared 2 bases from V and 4 bases from J, leaving 8 bases between. CDR1 and CDR2 from the germline V gene are MDHEN and SYDVKM. This CDR3 region has 13 residues. The CDR3 is CASSLRDSYGYTF. CDR3 coding DNA: TGTGCCAGCAGTTTACGTGACAGCTATGGCTACACCTTC.

At least ten counts were recorded for this clonotype. The V gene is TRBV28, the J gene TRBJ1-5, with D possibly being TRBD1 (5 bases). Trimming cost V 2 bases and J 3 bases, with 11 bases left between them. Germline CDR1 reads MDHEN; CDR2 reads SYDVKM. This CDR3 contains 15 residues. The DNA of the CDR3 is TGTGCCAGCAGTTTAACTCGGACATACAATCAGCCCCAGCATTTT. It specifies CASSLTRTYNQPQHF.

This clonotype was counted between two and nine times. This chain links TRBV28 with TRBJ2-7; possible D gene TRBD1, 5 bases. Germline V gene lookup returns CDR1 MDHEN and CDR2 SYDVKM. Trimming took 8 bases from V and 6 from J, leaving 14 bases between them. CDR3 length: 12 amino acids. The CDR3, as DNA: TGTGCCAGCGCCGACAGAGTGGGCGAGCAGTACTTC. This translates into CASADRVGEQYF.

The J gene is TRBJ2-2, the V gene TRBV30, with 7 positions matching TRBD2. Germline V lookup: CDR1 GTSNPN, CDR2 SVGIG (reference sequence). Trimming took 2 bases from V and 7 from J; bases not matched to a gene: 1. The CDR3 totals 12 residues. In nucleotides, the CDR3 is TGTGCCTGGAGTCCGGGGGGCGGGGAGCTGTTTTTT. This encodes CAWSPGGGELFF. The full variable domain, its missing parts supplied by reference TRBV30 and TRBJ2-2, is SQTIHQWPATLVQPVGSPLSLECTVEGTSNPNLYWYRQAAGRGLQLLFYSVGIGQISSEVPQNLSASRPQDRQFILSSKKLLLSDSGFYLCAWSPGGGELFFGEGSRLTVL.

This chain uses TRBV20-1 with TRBJ2-4, with D perhaps TRBD1 (6 bases). V was shortened by 0 bases and J by 16 bases, with 19 bases between the two germline ends. The germline V gene has CDR1 DFQATT and CDR2 SNEGSKA (reference sequence). The CDR3 contains 13 residues. For the CDR3, the DNA is TGCAGTGCTAGAGAACCACTTAAGGGGGTACATTACTTC. It is translated as CSAREPLKGVHYF.

The sample holds many counts of this clonotype. J is TRBJ1-1 and V is TRBV3-1, with a possible D match to TRBD1 (6 bases). Germline loops: CDR1 LGHDT, CDR2 YNNKEL (reference sequence). The germline V and J ends were trimmed by 5 bases and 1 base, with 8 bases remaining between them. This CDR3 comprises 13 residues. CDR3 bases: TGTGCCAGCAGCGAGGACAGGAACACTGAAGCTTTCTTT. It is translated as CASSEDRNTEAFF.

This clonotype was found many times. This chain links TRBV27 with TRBJ2-5, with D unclear. The germline V gene has CDR1 MNHEY and CDR2 SMNVEV (reference sequence). The V end was cut by 4 bases, the J end by 7 bases, with 16 bases between. The CDR3 totals 14 residues. CDR3 residues: CASSSTRRTGTQYF. The CDR3 coding sequence is TGTGCCAGCAGTTCTACCCGCCGGACCGGGACCCAGTACTTC.

The chain recombines TRBV20-1 with TRBJ2-1; D may be TRBD2 (6 bases). Per germline, CDR1 DFQATT and CDR2 SNEGSKA (reference sequence). V lost 6 bases to trimming and J lost 5 bases, with 14 bases between them. CDR3 length equals 13 residues. CDR3 coding DNA: TGCAGTGCATTTGGGACTCGTGACAATGAGCAGTTCTTC. The encoded protein is CSAFGTRDNEQFF.

This clonotype was seen ten or more times. The gene calls are TRBV2 and TRBJ2-1; D may be TRBD1 or TRBD2 (6 bases each). Germline V lookup: CDR1 SNHLY, CDR2 FYNNEI. The CDR3 runs to 16 residues. Trimming pared 8 bases from V and 4 bases from J, leaving 21 bases between. The CDR3 region has the DNA TGTGCCAGCGGTTGGGAGCGGGCCAGGGGTTACAATGAGCAGTTCTTC. Translating gives CASGWERARGYNEQFF.